This T cell receptor beta chain came from a study of identical twins. This clonotype was seen a handful of times. V was shortened by 11 bases and J by 0 bases, with 16 bases between the two germline ends. The CDR3 loop spans 15 amino acids. In germline, CDR1 is SGHTA, CDR2 FQGNSA. Each CDR3 protein gets one entry after TCRdb re-called the 5' RACE reads with MiXCR. The table records a few hundred thousand distinct CDR3 sequences, less than 20% of them present only once. The V and J genes are TRBV7-2 and TRBJ2-2; a weak D match, TRBD1 (5 bases). Sequencing was performed on naive T cells sorted from blood. The receptor comes from a man in his fifties or sixties in good health. The CDR3 coding sequence is TGTGCCTGTGACAGTCTAGGTTCGAACACCGGGGAGCTGTTTTTT. Its protein is CACDSLGSNTGELFF.